This T cell receptor (beta chain) was sequenced for a study of blood T cell repertoires in COVID-19. For the study at large: PBMCs, B-cell-depleted T cells, or T cells were the source of the cDNA or gDNA that made up the material.

Participants spanned ages about 18 to 100 years and resided in 24 US areas. Original methodology: Quantification of nucleated cells was approximated via reference gene primer amplification. Libraries were prepared by immunoSEQ multiplex PCR; TCRdb keeps only in-frame clonotypes and omits some of them. D and trimming were read from the DNA, whereas the V and J calls and clone size are those reported in that table. The sample lists about 250,000 clones; around 84% were seen once. This receptor was obtained from a woman aged 50 to 60 who had been exposed to COVID-19. Input material: PBMCs or T cells enriched from blood (not recorded which).

CDR3 amino acids: CASSQALDARANYGYTF. Written as DNA, the CDR3 is TGTGCCAGCAGCCAAGCGCTCGATGCCCGAGCTAACTATGGCTACACCTTC. The genes are TRBV3-1 (or the pseudogene TRBV3-2) and TRBJ1-2; unclear D gene. Trimming removed 1 base at V and 0 bases at J, with 15 bases between. The germline V gene has CDR1 LGHDT and CDR2 YNNKEL (reference sequence). CDR3 length equals 17 residues.